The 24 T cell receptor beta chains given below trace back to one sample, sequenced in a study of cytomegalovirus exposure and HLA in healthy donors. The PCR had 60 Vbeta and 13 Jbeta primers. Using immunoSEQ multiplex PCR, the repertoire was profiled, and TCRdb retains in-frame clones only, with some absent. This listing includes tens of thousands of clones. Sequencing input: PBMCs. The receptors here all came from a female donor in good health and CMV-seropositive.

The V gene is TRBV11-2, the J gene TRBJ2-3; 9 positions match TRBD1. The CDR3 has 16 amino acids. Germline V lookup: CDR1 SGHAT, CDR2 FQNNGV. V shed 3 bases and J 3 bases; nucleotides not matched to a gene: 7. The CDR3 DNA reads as TGTGCCAGCAGCTTCGGACAGGGGCGGTCGACAGATACGCAGTATTTT. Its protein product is CASSFGQGRSTDTQYF.

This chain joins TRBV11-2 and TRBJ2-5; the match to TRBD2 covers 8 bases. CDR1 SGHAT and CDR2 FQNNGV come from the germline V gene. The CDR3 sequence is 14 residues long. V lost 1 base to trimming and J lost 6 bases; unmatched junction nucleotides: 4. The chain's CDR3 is CASSLGAGGKTQYF. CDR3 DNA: TGTGCCAGCAGCTTAGGGGCGGGGGGAAAGACCCAGTACTTC. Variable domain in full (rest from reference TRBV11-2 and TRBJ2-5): EAGVAQSPRYKIIEKRQSVAFWCNPISGHATLYWYQQILGQGPKLLIQFQNNGVVDDSQLPKDRFSAERLKGVDSTLKIQPAKLEDSAVYLCASSLGAGGKTQYFGPGTRLLVL.

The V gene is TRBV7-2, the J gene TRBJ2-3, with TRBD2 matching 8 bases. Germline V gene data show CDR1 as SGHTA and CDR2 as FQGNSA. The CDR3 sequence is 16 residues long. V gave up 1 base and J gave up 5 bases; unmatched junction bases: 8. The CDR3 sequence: CASSLGYSGAGDTQYF. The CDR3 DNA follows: TGTGCCAGCAGCTTAGGGTATAGCGGGGCTGGAGATACGCAGTATTTT.

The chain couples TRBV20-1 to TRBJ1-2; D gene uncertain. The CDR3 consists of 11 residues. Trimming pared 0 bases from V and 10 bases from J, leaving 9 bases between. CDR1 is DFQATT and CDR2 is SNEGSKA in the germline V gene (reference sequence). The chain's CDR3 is CSARDLQSYTF. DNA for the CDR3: TGCAGTGCTAGAGACCTACAGTCCTACACCTTC.

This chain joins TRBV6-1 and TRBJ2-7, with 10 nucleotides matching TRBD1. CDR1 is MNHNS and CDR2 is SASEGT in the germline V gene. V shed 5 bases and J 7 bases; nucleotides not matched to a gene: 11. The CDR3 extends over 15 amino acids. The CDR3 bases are TGTGCCAGCAGTACAACGGGGACAGGGGACTGGGAGCAGTACTTC. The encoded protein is CASSTTGTGDWEQYF.

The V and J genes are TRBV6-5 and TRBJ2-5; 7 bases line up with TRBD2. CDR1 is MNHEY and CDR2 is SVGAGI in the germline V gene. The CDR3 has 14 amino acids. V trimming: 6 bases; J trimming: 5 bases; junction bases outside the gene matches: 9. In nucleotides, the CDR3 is TGTGCCAGCAGACTCCGGGGGGTGGGGGAGACCCAGTACTTC. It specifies CASRLRGVGETQYF.

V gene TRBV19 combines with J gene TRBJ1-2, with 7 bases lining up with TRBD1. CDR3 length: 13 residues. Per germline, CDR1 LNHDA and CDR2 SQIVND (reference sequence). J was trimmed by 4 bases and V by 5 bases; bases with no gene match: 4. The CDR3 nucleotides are TGTGCCAGTAGTGCCGGGACAGCCTATGGCTACACCTTC. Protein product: CASSAGTAYGYTF.

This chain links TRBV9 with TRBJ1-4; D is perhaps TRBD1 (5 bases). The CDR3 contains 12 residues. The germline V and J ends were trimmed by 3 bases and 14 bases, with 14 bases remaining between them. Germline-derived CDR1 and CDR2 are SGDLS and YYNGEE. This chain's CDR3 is CASSGARGRLFF. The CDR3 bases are TGTGCCAGCAGCGGAGCGCGGGGACGGCTGTTTTTT.

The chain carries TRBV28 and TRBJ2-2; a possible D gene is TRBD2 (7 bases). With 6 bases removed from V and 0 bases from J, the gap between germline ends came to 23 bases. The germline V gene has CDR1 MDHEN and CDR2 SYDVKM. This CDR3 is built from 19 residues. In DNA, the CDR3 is TGTGCCAGCAGCTCGCGAGACACAAGGGGGGGCGCGAACACCGGGGAGCTGTTTTTT. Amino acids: CASSSRDTRGGANTGELFF.

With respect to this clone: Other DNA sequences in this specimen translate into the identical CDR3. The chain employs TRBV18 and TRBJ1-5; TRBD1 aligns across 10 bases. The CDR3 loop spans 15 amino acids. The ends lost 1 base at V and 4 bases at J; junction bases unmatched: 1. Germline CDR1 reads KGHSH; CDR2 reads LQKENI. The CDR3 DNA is TGTGCCAGCTCACCACGACAGGGGGCTAATCAGCCCCAGCATTTT. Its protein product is CASSPRQGANQPQHF.

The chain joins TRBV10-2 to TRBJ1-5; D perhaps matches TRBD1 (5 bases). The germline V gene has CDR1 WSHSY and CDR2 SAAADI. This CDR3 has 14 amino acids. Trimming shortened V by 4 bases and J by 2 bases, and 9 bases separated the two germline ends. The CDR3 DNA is TGCGCCAGCAGTGGGCAGGGTCGCAATCAGCCCCAGCATTTT. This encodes CASSGQGRNQPQHF.

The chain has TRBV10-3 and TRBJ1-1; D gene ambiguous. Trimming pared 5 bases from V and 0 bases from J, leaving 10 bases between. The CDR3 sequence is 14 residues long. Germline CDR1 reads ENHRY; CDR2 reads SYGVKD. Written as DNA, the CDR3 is TGTGCCATCAGTAGGGAGGTTTTGAACACTGAAGCTTTCTTT. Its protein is CAISREVLNTEAFF.

CDR3 nucleotides: TGTGCCAGCTCACTGGACAGGCAAGAGACCCAGTACTTC. It encodes CASSLDRQETQYF. The V gene is TRBV18, the J gene TRBJ2-5; 7 bases line up with TRBD1. The CDR3 covers 13 residues. V trimming: 4 bases; J trimming: 2 bases; junction bases outside the gene matches: 1. Germline lookup yields CDR1 KGHSH and CDR2 LQKENI.

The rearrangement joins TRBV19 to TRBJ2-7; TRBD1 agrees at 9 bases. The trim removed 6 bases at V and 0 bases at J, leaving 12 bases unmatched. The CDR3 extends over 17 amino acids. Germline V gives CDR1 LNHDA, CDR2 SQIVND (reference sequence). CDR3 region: CASRAGTGRLSSYEQYF. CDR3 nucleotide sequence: TGTGCCAGTAGGGCCGGGACAGGGCGCCTTAGCTCCTACGAGCAGTACTTC.

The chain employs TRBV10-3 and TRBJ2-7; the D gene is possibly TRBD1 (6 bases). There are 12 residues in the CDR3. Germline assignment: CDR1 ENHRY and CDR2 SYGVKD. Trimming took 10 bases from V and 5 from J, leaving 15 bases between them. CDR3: CAKTGEWDEQYF. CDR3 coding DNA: TGTGCCAAGACAGGTGAATGGGACGAGCAGTACTTC.

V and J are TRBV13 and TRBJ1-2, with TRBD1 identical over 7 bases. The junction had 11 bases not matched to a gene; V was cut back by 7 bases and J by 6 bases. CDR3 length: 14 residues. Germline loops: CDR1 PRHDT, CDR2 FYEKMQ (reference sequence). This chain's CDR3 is CASTFSEGANGYTF. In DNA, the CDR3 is TGTGCCAGCACCTTCAGTGAGGGGGCAAATGGCTACACCTTC.

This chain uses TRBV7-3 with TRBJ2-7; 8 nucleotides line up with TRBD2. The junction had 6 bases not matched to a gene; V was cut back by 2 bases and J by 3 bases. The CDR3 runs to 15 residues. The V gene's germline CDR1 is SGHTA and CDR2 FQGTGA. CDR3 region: CASSLSPSGRYEQYF. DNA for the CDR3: TGTGCCAGCAGCTTATCCCCTAGCGGGCGCTACGAGCAGTACTTC.

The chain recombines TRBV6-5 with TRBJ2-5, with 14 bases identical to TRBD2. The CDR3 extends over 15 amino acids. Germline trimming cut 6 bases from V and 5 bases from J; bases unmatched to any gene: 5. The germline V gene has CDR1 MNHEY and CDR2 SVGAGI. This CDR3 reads CASRGLAGAEETQYF. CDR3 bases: TGTGCCAGCAGGGGACTAGCGGGAGCTGAGGAGACCCAGTACTTC.

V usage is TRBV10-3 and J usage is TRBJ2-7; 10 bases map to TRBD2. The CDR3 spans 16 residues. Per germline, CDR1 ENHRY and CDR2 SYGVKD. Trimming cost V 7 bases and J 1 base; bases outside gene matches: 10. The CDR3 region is CAIIRKSGRASYEQYF. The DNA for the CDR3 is TGTGCCATCATTAGAAAGAGCGGGAGGGCGTCCTACGAGCAGTACTTC.

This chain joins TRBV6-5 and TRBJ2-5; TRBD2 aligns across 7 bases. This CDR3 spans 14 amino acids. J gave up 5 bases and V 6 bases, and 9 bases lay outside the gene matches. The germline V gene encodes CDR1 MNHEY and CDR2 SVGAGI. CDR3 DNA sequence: TGTGCCAGCAGACCCACTAGCGTTTGGGAGACCCAGTACTTC. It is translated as CASRPTSVWETQYF.

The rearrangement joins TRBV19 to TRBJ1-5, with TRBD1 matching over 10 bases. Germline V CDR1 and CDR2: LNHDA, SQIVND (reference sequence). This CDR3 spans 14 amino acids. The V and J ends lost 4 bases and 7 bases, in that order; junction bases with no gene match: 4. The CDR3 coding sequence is TGTGCCAGTAGTAGTCGACAGGGGGCCCAGCCCCAGCATTTT. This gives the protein CASSSRQGAQPQHF.

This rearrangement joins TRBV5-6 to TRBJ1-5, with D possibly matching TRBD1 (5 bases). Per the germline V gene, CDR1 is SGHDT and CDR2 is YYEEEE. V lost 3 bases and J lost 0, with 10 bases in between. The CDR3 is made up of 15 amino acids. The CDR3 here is CASSSGQYSNQPQHF. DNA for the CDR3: TGTGCCAGCAGCTCCGGACAATATAGCAATCAGCCCCAGCATTTT.

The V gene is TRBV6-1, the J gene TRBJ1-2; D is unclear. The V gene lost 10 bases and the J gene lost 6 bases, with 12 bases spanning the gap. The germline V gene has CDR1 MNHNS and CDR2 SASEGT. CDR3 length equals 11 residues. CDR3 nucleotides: TGTGCCATCCGATTTCGGGATGGCTACACCTTC. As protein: CAIRFRDGYTF.

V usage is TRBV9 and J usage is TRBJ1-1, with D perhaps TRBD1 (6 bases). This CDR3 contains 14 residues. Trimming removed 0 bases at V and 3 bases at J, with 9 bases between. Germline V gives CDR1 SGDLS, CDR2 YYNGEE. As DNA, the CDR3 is TGTGCCAGCAGCGTAGCAGGGGTGGACACTGAAGCTTTCTTT. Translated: CASSVAGVDTEAFF. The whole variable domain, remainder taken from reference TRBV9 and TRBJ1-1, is DSGVTQTPKHLITATGQRVTLRCSPRSGDLSVYWYQQSLDQGLQFLIQYYNGEERAKGNILERFSAQQFPDLHSELNLSSLELGDSALYFCASSVAGVDTEAFFGQGTRLTVV.